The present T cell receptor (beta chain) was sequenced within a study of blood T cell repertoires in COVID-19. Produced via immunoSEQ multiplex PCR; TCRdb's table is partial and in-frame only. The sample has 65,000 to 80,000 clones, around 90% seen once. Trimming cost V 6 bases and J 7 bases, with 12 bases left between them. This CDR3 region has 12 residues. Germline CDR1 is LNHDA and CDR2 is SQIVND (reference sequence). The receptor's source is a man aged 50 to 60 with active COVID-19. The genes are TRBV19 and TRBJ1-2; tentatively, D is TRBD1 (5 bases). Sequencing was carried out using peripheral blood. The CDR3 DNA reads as TGTGCCAGTAGCCGGGGGGGGTTTGGCTACACCTTC. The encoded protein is CASSRGGFGYTF.